This T cell receptor (beta chain) was profiled in a study of blood T cell repertoires in COVID-19. TCRdb keeps only in-frame clones here, not all; method: immunoSEQ multiplex PCR. Among about 33,000 clones listed, around 83% were seen once. CDR1 and CDR2 (germline): LNHDA, SQIVND (reference sequence). The CDR3 runs 15 residues. V was cut by 1 base and J by 6 bases, with 13 bases left in between. Specimen: peripheral blood. This sequence joins TRBV19 and TRBJ2-1, with TRBD2 as a possible D gene (7 bases). This receptor was identified in a human donor in a cohort sampled during active COVID-19. The CDR3 loop reads CASSIGRGAGNEQFF. The CDR3 DNA follows: TGTGCCAGTAGTATAGGACGGGGGGCGGGCAATGAGCAGTTCTTC.